These 27 T cell receptor beta chains were all obtained from the same sample, sequenced in a study of T cells in narcolepsy. Profiling relied on immunoSEQ multiplex PCR, and the TCRdb table lists in-frame clones only, not all of them. The profile shows about 37,000 clones, approximately 84% of them singletons. The specimen was memory (CD45RA-) CD4+ T cells from blood. The receptors stem from a human donor in good health.

The chain uses TRBV5-6 and TRBJ2-7, with 9 positions matching TRBD1. V was pared by 1 base and J by 2 bases, with 13 bases of the junction left unmatched. The germline V gene has CDR1 SGHDT and CDR2 YYEEEE. The CDR3 sequence is 18 residues long. CDR3 residues: CASSLLSIGDRVAYEQYF. CDR3 nucleotide sequence: TGTGCCAGCAGCTTGTTATCAATAGGGGACAGGGTCGCCTACGAGCAGTACTTC.

This chain connects TRBV7-9 to TRBJ1-5, with D tentatively TRBD1 (5 bases). The CDR3 is 15 amino acids. Germline V gene sequence: CDR1 SEHNR, CDR2 FQNEAQ (reference sequence). V was clipped by 5 bases and J by 5 bases, with 16 bases between them. In nucleotides, the CDR3 is TGTGCCAGCAGCCCTAAGGGGACTCCTGATCAGCCCCAGCATTTT. Amino acid sequence: CASSPKGTPDQPQHF. The full variable domain, with the rest looked up from reference TRBV7-9 and TRBJ1-5, is DTGVSQNPRHKITKRGQNVTFRCDPISEHNRLYWYRQTLGQGPEFLTYFQNEAQLEKSRLLSDRFSAERPKGSFSTLEIQRTEQGDSAMYLCASSPKGTPDQPQHFGDGTRLSIL.

For this clone: Relative to the germline gene, one junction end is altered; a read error may explain this. This chain links TRBV27 with TRBJ2-1; 8 bases are shared with TRBD1. This CDR3 spans 16 amino acids. Germline assignment: CDR1 MNHEY and CDR2 SMNVEV (reference sequence). The CDR3 DNA reads as TGTGCCAGCAGTTCAGGACAGGGATTGGGATTGAATGCGCAGTTCTTC. It is translated as CASSSGQGLGLNAQFF.

V and J are TRBV19 and TRBJ2-2; D might be TRBD2 (6 bases). Germline-derived CDR1 and CDR2 are LNHDA and SQIVND (reference sequence). Trimming took off 5 bases at V and 4 bases at J, with 17 bases between the two ends. This CDR3 is built from 16 residues. The CDR3 spells CASSARGRGLTGELFF. In nucleotides, the CDR3 is TGTGCCAGTAGTGCCCGCGGGCGGGGCCTCACCGGGGAGCTGTTTTTT.

In its sample, this clone was seen once. The V gene is TRBV10-1, the J gene TRBJ2-3; D unresolved. Germline assignment: CDR1 WNHNN and CDR2 SYGVQD (reference sequence). The CDR3 consists of 13 residues. Trimming took off 3 bases at V and 5 bases at J, with 9 bases between the two ends. The DNA of the CDR3 is TGCGCCAGCAGTGATCAAGGCGGAGATACGCAGTATTTT. Its protein is CASSDQGGDTQYF.

The DNA of the CDR3 is TGTGCCAGCAGCACGGTTGGGGGGGCTCGCCAGCCCCAGCATTTT. Its protein is CASSTVGGARQPQHF. J is TRBJ1-5 and V is TRBV7-2, with a tentative D call TRBD1 (6 bases). V shed 5 bases and J shed 7 bases, with 18 bases lying between them. Germline V CDR1 and CDR2: SGHTA, FQGNSA. The CDR3 spans 15 residues.

This clone was seen only a few times. This chain uses TRBV14 with TRBJ2-1, with D perhaps matching TRBD2 (5 bases). From germline, CDR1 is SGHDN and CDR2 FVKESK. Trimming removed 4 bases from V and 0 bases from J, with 7 bases in between. The CDR3 has 14 amino acids. CDR3 in amino acids: CASSRGGSYNEQFF. For the CDR3, the DNA is TGTGCCAGCAGCCGAGGAGGCTCCTACAATGAGCAGTTCTTC.

V and J are TRBV19 and TRBJ1-5, with D maybe TRBD1 (6 bases). Trimming cost V 5 bases and J 2 bases, with 13 bases left between them. CDR3 length: 15 amino acids. Germline V lookup: CDR1 LNHDA, CDR2 SQIVND (reference sequence). The chain's CDR3 is CASSPRGGRNQPQHF. The DNA for the CDR3 is TGTGCCAGTAGTCCTAGGGGGGGTCGCAATCAGCCCCAGCATTTT.

The J gene is TRBJ2-1, the V gene TRBV10-3; 8 nucleotides match TRBD2. V lost 5 bases and J lost 0; bases outside the gene matches: 3. The CDR3 runs 15 residues. Germline CDR1 ENHRY, CDR2 SYGVKD. The CDR3 DNA reads TGTGCCATCAGTTCAAGCGGGAGCTCCTACAATGAGCAGTTCTTC. It specifies CAISSSGSSYNEQFF.

This rearrangement joins TRBV27 to TRBJ2-6, with 7 bases matching TRBD1. CDR1 is MNHEY and CDR2 is SMNVEV in the germline V gene (reference sequence). The CDR3 length is 16 residues. J lost 1 base, V lost 6 bases, and 6 bases had no gene match. The CDR3 DNA reads as TGTGCCAGCAGCCTGACAGGGATATCTGGGGCCAACGTCCTGACTTTC. Protein: CASSLTGISGANVLTF.

In its sample, this clone was seen a few times. For the CDR3, the DNA is TGTGCCAGCTATCGATGGGAAAGCGGGAATGAGCAGTTCTTC. Translation: CASYRWESGNEQFF. The chain carries TRBV7-9 and TRBJ2-1; weak D call: TRBD2 (6 bases). Germline values: CDR1 SEHNR, CDR2 FQNEAQ (reference sequence). V gave up 8 bases and J gave up 7 bases, with 18 bases separating them. The CDR3 has 14 residues.

V and J are TRBV27 and TRBJ1-2; 7 bases map to TRBD1. This CDR3 is 14 amino acids long. V lost 2 bases, J lost 3 bases, and 3 bases stayed unmatched. Per the germline V gene, CDR1 is MNHEY and CDR2 is SMNVEV (reference sequence). The CDR3 region is CASSLRQGYYGYTF. The CDR3 nucleotides are TGTGCCAGCAGTTTACGACAGGGCTACTATGGCTACACCTTC.

The rearrangement links TRBV9 to TRBJ2-5, with TRBD2 identical over 14 bases. The CDR3 is 17 amino acids. CDR1 and CDR2 from the germline V gene are SGDLS and YYNGEE. The junction had 7 bases not matched to a gene; V was cut back by 0 bases and J by 6 bases. This CDR3 reads CASSVGGTSGSKKTQYF. The CDR3 DNA reads as TGTGCCAGCAGCGTAGGAGGGACTAGCGGGAGTAAGAAGACCCAGTACTTC.

The chain joins TRBV7-9 to TRBJ1-1, with TRBD1 identical over 10 bases. Germline CDR1 SEHNR, CDR2 FQNEAQ (reference sequence). V shed 5 bases, J shed 6 bases, and the junction held 9 bases outside the gene matches. The CDR3 extends over 15 amino acids. The CDR3 region has the DNA TGTGCCAGCAGCCTTTGGACAGGGGGGAAGGCTGAAGCTTTCTTT. Protein product: CASSLWTGGKAEAFF.

The V gene is TRBV11-2, the J gene TRBJ1-1; perhaps TRBD1 as D (5 bases). The CDR3 consists of 13 residues. Germline CDR1 and CDR2: SGHAT and FQNNGV. Between the trimmed V and J ends, which lost 5 bases and 5 bases, there was a span of 12 bases. CDR3 amino acids: CASSKDRGTEAFF. DNA of the CDR3: TGTGCCAGCAGCAAAGACAGAGGGACTGAAGCTTTCTTT.

This clone was counted between two and nine times. This chain links TRBV5-1 with TRBJ2-1; perhaps TRBD1 as D (6 bases). Looked up from germline, CDR1 is SGHRS and CDR2 is YFSETQ. Deletions cut 3 bases from V and 0 bases from J, with 10 bases between. This CDR3 has 15 residues. The CDR3 coding sequence is TGCGCCAGCAGCTCCTCACAGGGCTCCTACAATGAGCAGTTCTTC. This codes for CASSSSQGSYNEQFF.

The chain employs TRBV14 and TRBJ2-3; the D is unclear. The V and J ends lost 4 bases and 0 bases respectively, with 8 bases between them. The CDR3 consists of 14 residues. Germline CDR1 reads SGHDN; CDR2 reads FVKESK. In DNA, the CDR3 is TGTGCCAGCAGCCGGGAACGTAGCACAGATACGCAGTATTTT. It codes for CASSRERSTDTQYF.

V gene TRBV5-6 combines with J gene TRBJ2-7; D is possibly TRBD1 (6 bases). V shed 1 base and J shed 4 bases, with 15 bases lying between them. Germline V gene sequence: CDR1 SGHDT, CDR2 YYEEEE. The CDR3 has 15 amino acids. In DNA form, the CDR3 reads TGTGCCAGCAGCTTGACCCCCCAGGGGAGATACGAGCAGTACTTC. Translated, it gives CASSLTPQGRYEQYF.

V usage is TRBV5-4 and J usage is TRBJ1-4; D unresolved. The CDR3 is made up of 15 amino acids. Germline lookup yields CDR1 SGHNT and CDR2 YYREEE (reference sequence). Trimming pared 4 bases from V and 5 bases from J, leaving 15 bases between. The CDR3 DNA sequence: TGTGCCAGCAGCCCTGGGAGGGAGGGCAATGAAAAACTGTTTTTT. Residues: CASSPGREGNEKLFF.

This chain connects TRBV27 to TRBJ1-6; no reliable D call. This CDR3 comprises 14 residues. Germline-derived CDR1 and CDR2 are MNHEY and SMNVEV (reference sequence). Between the trimmed V and J ends, which lost 2 bases and 12 bases, there was a span of 14 bases. CDR3 in DNA: TGTGCCAGCAGTTTAGAGCTCCGAGTTGGACCCCTCCACTTT. The encoded protein is CASSLELRVGPLHF.

The chain carries TRBV6-5 and TRBJ2-1; 7 positions match TRBD1. CDR3 length equals 16 residues. Germline values: CDR1 MNHEY, CDR2 SVGAGI. Germline trimming cut 2 bases from V and 2 bases from J; bases unmatched to any gene: 6. The CDR3 DNA follows: TGTGCCAGCAGTTACACCGACAGGGTACCCTACAATGAGCAGTTCTTC. It encodes CASSYTDRVPYNEQFF.

The J gene is TRBJ1-5, the V gene TRBV7-2; D gene uncertain. In germline, CDR1 is SGHTA, CDR2 FQGNSA. Trimming took off 4 bases at V and 4 bases at J, with 14 bases between the two ends. The CDR3 is 15 residues long. Here the CDR3 reads CASSSDGRNNQPQHF. In DNA, the CDR3 is TGTGCCAGCAGCTCGGACGGACGGAATAATCAGCCCCAGCATTTT.

The chain carries TRBV5-1 and TRBJ2-3, with D perhaps TRBD2 (6 bases). Germline loops: CDR1 SGHRS, CDR2 YFSETQ. This CDR3 contains 11 residues. V was trimmed by 3 bases and J by 14 bases, leaving 13 bases between them. The chain's CDR3 is CASSSRDGRYF. CDR3 coding DNA: TGCGCCAGCAGCTCGCGGGACGGTCGGTATTTT.

The chain joins TRBV5-1 to TRBJ2-3, with TRBD2 matching 7 bases. The CDR3 sequence is 15 residues long. Trimming took 4 bases from V and 0 from J; bases not matched to a gene: 5. Germline V CDR1 and CDR2: SGHRS, YFSETQ. CDR3 nucleotide sequence: TGCGCCAGCAGCGACTCTAGCGGAAGCACAGATACGCAGTATTTT. Translating it yields CASSDSSGSTDTQYF. Filled out from reference TRBV5-1 and TRBJ2-3, the complete variable domain reads KAGVTQTPRYLIKTRGQQVTLSCSPISGHRSVSWYQQTPGQGLQFLFEYFSETQRNKGNFPGRFSGRQFSNSRSEMNVSTLELGDSALYLCASSDSSGSTDTQYFGPGTRLTVL.

This clone is a singleton in its sample. The V and J genes are TRBV4-3 and TRBJ1-2; tentative D call: TRBD1 (6 bases). The CDR3 sequence is 15 residues long. V lost 1 base and J 8 bases, leaving 17 bases between the germline ends. From germline, CDR1 is LGHNA and CDR2 YSLEER. CDR3 sequence reads: CASSQASTGLGGYTF. The CDR3 nucleotides are TGCGCCAGCAGCCAAGCCTCAACAGGGCTAGGGGGCTACACCTTC.

The chain links TRBV10-3 to TRBJ2-2, with 8 positions matching TRBD1. CDR1 and CDR2 (germline): ENHRY, SYGVKD. CDR3 length equals 14 residues. J was trimmed by 7 bases and V by 8 bases; bases with no gene match: 9. The CDR3 coding sequence is TGTGCCATCCGGCTAACAGGGGGAGGCGGGGAGCTGTTTTTT. Encoded protein: CAIRLTGGGGELFF.

The chain has TRBV7-9 and TRBJ1-4, with D unclear. CDR1 is SEHNR and CDR2 is FQNEAQ in the germline V gene (reference sequence). The length of the CDR3 is 17 residues. V was trimmed by 0 bases and J by 4 bases, leaving 15 bases between them. For the CDR3, the DNA is TGTGCCAGCAGCTTAGCCGGCAGCCTCTGGGTTAATGAAAAACTGTTTTTT. This codes for CASSLAGSLWVNEKLFF. Full variable domain (missing parts from reference TRBV7-9 and TRBJ1-4): DTGVSQNPRHKITKRGQNVTFRCDPISEHNRLYWYRQTLGQGPEFLTYFQNEAQLEKSRLLSDRFSAERPKGSFSTLEIQRTEQGDSAMYLCASSLAGSLWVNEKLFFGSGTQLSVL.